One sample yielded the 5 T cell receptor beta chains listed below, sequenced in a study of response to subunit inactivated influenza vaccine. TCRdb re-analysed the RT-PCR reads in MiXCR, keeping a single row per CDR3 protein. The sample holds around 320,000 distinct CDR3 sequences, over 20% seen once. The sequencing here drew on PBMCs from blood, taken about 19 months after vaccination. These receptors all come from a man aged 50 to 69 who received an inactivated influenza vaccine.

The chain combines TRBV10-3 with TRBJ2-7; 11 bases are a match to TRBD1. J gave up 5 bases and V 10 bases, and 10 bases lay outside the gene matches. The germline V gene has CDR1 ENHRY and CDR2 SYGVKD. This CDR3 is 14 amino acids long. Written as DNA, the CDR3 is TGTGCCACGACCGCGGGACAGGGGGGGAACGAGCAGTACTTC. Translated, it gives CATTAGQGGNEQYF.

The chain uses TRBV29-1 and TRBJ2-3, with 10 bases lining up with TRBD1. This CDR3 is 14 amino acids long. Germline values: CDR1 SQVTM, CDR2 ANQGSEA. J lost 3 bases, V lost 8 bases, and 8 bases had no gene match. CDR3 coding DNA: TGCAGCACCTCGACAGGGGGCGGGACAGATACGCAGTATTTT. Protein sequence: CSTSTGGGTDTQYF.

Only a few counts were recorded for this clonotype. The chain links TRBV29-1 to TRBJ1-2, with D possibly matching TRBD1 (5 bases). The CDR3 runs 12 residues. Looked up from germline, CDR1 is SQVTM and CDR2 is ANQGSEA. V was cut by 7 bases and J by 0 bases, with 9 bases left in between. The CDR3 DNA reads TGCAGCGCCGCGGGGCCTAACTATGGCTACACCTTC. As protein: CSAAGPNYGYTF.

This clonotype was found a few times. The genes are TRBV7-2 and TRBJ2-1, with 7 bases fitting TRBD2. Germline lookup yields CDR1 SGHTA and CDR2 FQGNSA. Trimming took 5 bases from V and 9 from J; bases not matched to a gene: 10. CDR3 length: 14 amino acids. CDR3 protein: CASSLTSRAGEQFF. The CDR3 bases are TGTGCCAGCAGCCTGACTAGCAGGGCCGGTGAGCAGTTCTTC.

Ten or more counts support this clonotype. The rearrangement joins TRBV12-3 or TRBV12-4 to TRBJ2-3, with 11 bases that match TRBD2. The V and J ends lost 5 bases and 2 bases, in that order; junction bases with no gene match: 6. There are 16 residues in the CDR3. The CDR3 DNA follows: TGTGCCAGCAGTGTCTATAGCGGGGGGGCCACAGATACGCAGTATTTT. This translates into CASSVYSGGATDTQYF.